What follows are 22 T cell receptor beta chains derived from one specimen sequenced in a study of blood T cell repertoires in COVID-19. Assay: immunoSEQ multiplex PCR; the TCRdb copy retains only in-frame clones and omits some. Counted here are under 250,000 clones, 86% occurring once; the ten biggest clones make up approximately 10%. Sequencing used peripheral blood. These receptors all come from a man aged 50-60 years with COVID-19, enrolled during active disease.

This clone appeared once. The J gene is TRBJ2-1, the V gene TRBV7-2; TRBD2 agrees at 9 bases. The V gene end was trimmed by 5 bases and the J gene end by 6 bases; junction bases not matched to a gene: 8. Germline CDR1 is SGHTA and CDR2 is FQGNSA. The CDR3 loop spans 15 amino acids. The CDR3 spells CASSRGGAGSNEQFF. The DNA of the CDR3 is TGTGCCAGCAGCCGCGGGGGGGCCGGGTCCAATGAGCAGTTCTTC. Filled out from reference TRBV7-2 and TRBJ2-1, the complete variable domain reads GAGVSQSPSNKVTEKGKDVELRCDPISGHTALYWYRQSLGQGLEFLIYFQGNSAPDKSGLPSDRFSAERTGGSVSTLTIQRTQQEDSAVYLCASSRGGAGSNEQFFGPGTRLTVL.

A single count supports this clone. The V and J genes are TRBV6-5 and TRBJ1-1; 7 bases fit TRBD1. J gave up 0 bases and V 3 bases, and 7 bases lay outside the gene matches. CDR1 and CDR2 (germline): MNHEY, SVGAGI. This CDR3 spans 16 amino acids. DNA for the CDR3: TGTGCCAGCAGTTATGCGAGGGGGCCAATGAACACTGAAGCTTTCTTT. Its protein product is CASSYARGPMNTEAFF.

The genes are TRBV11-2 and TRBJ1-4, with D possibly TRBD1 on 5 matching bases. V was shortened by 5 bases and J by 6 bases, with 13 bases between the two germline ends. Per germline, CDR1 SGHAT and CDR2 FQNNGV. There are 14 residues in the CDR3. The CDR3 DNA sequence: TGTGCCAGCAGCCGGCGGCAGGGTGATGAAAAACTGTTTTTT. Translated, it gives CASSRRQGDEKLFF. The full variable domain, in which reference TRBV11-2 and TRBJ1-4 provide the parts outside the CDR3, is EAGVAQSPRYKIIEKRQSVAFWCNPISGHATLYWYQQILGQGPKLLIQFQNNGVVDDSQLPKDRFSAERLKGVDSTLKIQPAKLEDSAVYLCASSRRQGDEKLFFGSGTQLSVL.

For the CDR3, the DNA is TGTGCCATCAGTGAGTCGGCCTTGCGGGGGCTTCAGCCCCAGCATTTT. This codes for CAISESALRGLQPQHF. This chain connects TRBV10-3 to TRBJ1-5; tentatively, D is TRBD1 (6 bases). The CDR3 is 16 residues long. Germline V gene lookup returns CDR1 ENHRY and CDR2 SYGVKD. Trimming shortened V by 0 bases and J by 6 bases, and 15 bases separated the two germline ends.

This sequence joins TRBV25-1 and TRBJ2-3, with 7 bases that match TRBD1. Germline CDR1 MGHDK, CDR2 SYGVNS. This CDR3 comprises 16 residues. The V segment lost 3 bases and the J segment 3 bases; nucleotides outside the gene matches: 9. CDR3 in amino acids: CASSEGRDSLTDTQYF. CDR3 bases: TGTGCCAGCAGTGAGGGACGGGACAGCTTAACAGATACGCAGTATTTT.

J is TRBJ2-5 and V is TRBV14; no reliable D call. Trimming took off 4 bases at V and 5 bases at J, with 11 bases between the two ends. This CDR3 comprises 13 residues. CDR1 and CDR2 from the germline V gene are SGHDN and FVKESK. CDR3 in amino acids: CASSLDTLETQYF. CDR3 DNA sequence: TGTGCCAGCAGCCTCGACACCCTCGAGACCCAGTACTTC.

V and J are TRBV7-2 and TRBJ2-5, with 8 bases matching TRBD2. This CDR3 has 15 amino acids. The germline gives CDR1 SGHTA, CDR2 FQGNSA. V was pared by 5 bases and J by 5 bases, with 10 bases of the junction left unmatched. This CDR3 reads CASSLGAGAGETQYF. The CDR3 region has the DNA TGTGCCAGCAGCCTGGGAGCGGGGGCTGGGGAGACCCAGTACTTC.

V usage is TRBV6-5 and J usage is TRBJ2-5; 9 nucleotides match TRBD2. Losses at the gene ends were 6 bases for V and 3 bases for J; bases not matched to a gene: 5. CDR1 MNHEY and CDR2 SVGAGI come from the germline V gene. CDR3 length: 14 amino acids. CDR3 coding DNA: TGTGCCAGCAGCCCCCGCGGGGGGGAAGAGACCCAGTACTTC. It codes for CASSPRGGEETQYF.

The chain is built from TRBV12-3 or TRBV12-4 and TRBJ1-5, with unresolved D. Trimming pared 5 bases from V and 6 bases from J, leaving 8 bases between. The CDR3 totals 12 residues. CDR3: CASSTSIQPQHF. The CDR3, as DNA: TGTGCCAGCAGTACTTCCATTCAGCCCCAGCATTTT.

The J gene is TRBJ2-3, the V gene TRBV6-2 or TRBV6-3; 12 positions agree with TRBD2. Germline V gene lookup returns CDR1 MNHEY and CDR2 SVGEGT. The CDR3 covers 20 residues. The J segment lost 0 bases and the V segment lost 1 base, leaving 11 bases of the junction unmatched. This chain's CDR3 is CASSYYRLAGAIPSTDTQYF. Written as DNA, the CDR3 is TGTGCCAGCAGTTACTATCGACTAGCGGGAGCTATCCCCAGCACAGATACGCAGTATTTT.

Regarding this clone: Because the CDR3's place on the DNA is in doubt, the DNA is left out and the CDR3 is given as listed by TCRdb. The chain uses TRBV6-5 and TRBJ2-1; TRBD2, the table's D call, was not compared with the DNA. Termini included, the CDR3 measures 15 amino acids. CDR1 is MNHEY and CDR2 is SVGAGI in the germline V gene. This CDR3 reads CASSTSGLGYNEQFF.

This chain links TRBV27 with TRBJ2-1; 8 bases are shared with TRBD2. Trimming took 5 bases from V and 3 from J; bases not matched to a gene: 9. The CDR3 contains 16 residues. Germline V gene lookup returns CDR1 MNHEY and CDR2 SMNVEV (reference sequence). CDR3 sequence reads: CASSRSGTRVYNEQFF. DNA for the CDR3: TGTGCCAGCAGTAGAAGTGGGACTAGGGTCTACAATGAGCAGTTCTTC.

The rearrangement links TRBV6-5 to TRBJ2-1; 9 bases map to TRBD2. With V trimmed by 7 bases and J by 6 bases, 10 bases remained unmatched. In germline, CDR1 is MNHEY, CDR2 SVGAGI. The CDR3 consists of 15 residues. The CDR3 here is CASKVLAGLGNEQFF. Here the CDR3 DNA reads TGTGCCAGCAAAGTACTAGCGGGCCTAGGCAATGAGCAGTTCTTC.

On this clone: The junction departs from the called germline gene at one end, perhaps through a read error. V is TRBV15 and J is TRBJ2-7, with unresolved D. This CDR3 is 14 amino acids long. CDR1 is LNHNV, CDR2 YYDKDF, per germline (reference sequence). The CDR3 sequence: CATSRDHTSSEQYF. CDR3 coding DNA: TGTGCCACCAGCAGAGATCATACTTCCTCCGAGCAGTACTTC.

In its sample, this clone was seen a few times. This chain uses TRBV13 with TRBJ2-3; TRBD2 matches 13 bases. The CDR3 loop spans 19 amino acids. Germline assignment: CDR1 PRHDT and CDR2 FYEKMQ (reference sequence). With V trimmed by 4 bases and J by 0 bases, 10 bases remained unmatched. The CDR3 bases are TGTGCCAGCAGCTCCCAGCCGCCGACTAGCGGGGGGAGCACAGATACGCAGTATTTT. Translated, it gives CASSSQPPTSGGSTDTQYF. Full variable domain (missing parts from reference TRBV13 and TRBJ2-3): AAGVIQSPRHLIKEKRETATLKCYPIPRHDTVYWYQQGPGQDPQFLISFYEKMQSDKGSIPDRFSAQQFSDYHSELNMSSLELGDSALYFCASSSQPPTSGGSTDTQYFGPGTRLTVL.

This sequence joins TRBV29-1 and TRBJ2-5; TRBD1 is a possible D gene (6 bases). V was pared by 6 bases and J by 1 base, with 9 bases between. CDR3 length equals 12 residues. The germline CDR1 and CDR2 sequences are SQVTM and ANQGSEA. The CDR3 region has the DNA TGCAGCGTAACAGGGATCCAAGAGACCCAGTACTTC. Residues: CSVTGIQETQYF. The whole variable domain, filled in from reference TRBV29-1 and TRBJ2-5, reads SAVISQKPSRDICQRGTSLTIQCQVDSQVTMMFWYRQQPGQSLTLIATANQGSEATYESGFVIDKFPISRPNLTFSTLTVSNMSPEDSSIYLCSVTGIQETQYFGPGTRLLVL.

The V gene is TRBV7-2, the J gene TRBJ2-4; 11 nucleotides line up with TRBD1. The CDR3 totals 17 residues. V lost 5 bases and J lost 3; bases outside the gene matches: 9. From germline, CDR1 is SGHTA and CDR2 FQGNSA. The DNA for the CDR3 is TGTGCCAGCAGCCCGGACGGACAGGGGGCAGGCAAAAACATTCAGTACTTC. Protein product: CASSPDGQGAGKNIQYF.

A few counts support this clone. The chain combines TRBV21-1 with TRBJ1-4; the table names TRBD1, a call not compared with the DNA. TRBV21-1 is recorded as a pseudogene. There are 16 residues in the CDR3. DNA for the CDR3: TGTGCCAGCAGCAAAAAGAGGACAGGGGAGAATGAAAAACTGTTTTTT. It codes for CASSKKRTGENEKLFF.

This clone was observed once. The chain combines TRBV4-2 with TRBJ2-7, with D possibly TRBD1 on 6 matching bases. CDR1 is LGHNA and CDR2 is YNFKEQ in the germline V gene. Deletions cut 3 bases from V and 0 bases from J, with 9 bases between. The length of the CDR3 is 14 residues. In nucleotides, the CDR3 is TGTGCCAGCAGCCAGCAGGGGAGCTCCTACGAGCAGTACTTC. Translating it yields CASSQQGSSYEQYF.

The genes are TRBV3-1 (or the pseudogene TRBV3-2) and TRBJ1-2; TRBD1 matches at 10 bases. The CDR3 length is 18 residues. Losses at the gene ends were 0 bases for V and 3 bases for J; bases not matched to a gene: 10. The germline V gene encodes CDR1 LGHDT and CDR2 YNNKEL (reference sequence). CDR3 region: CASSQDRRQGAGYYGYTF. The CDR3 bases are TGTGCCAGCAGCCAAGATAGGAGACAGGGGGCAGGATACTATGGCTACACCTTC.

The chain couples TRBV19 to TRBJ2-7; tentative D call: TRBD1 (6 bases). This CDR3 spans 12 amino acids. The V gene lost 1 base and the J gene lost 7 bases, with 8 bases spanning the gap. CDR1 LNHDA and CDR2 SQIVND come from the germline V gene (reference sequence). CDR3 sequence reads: CASSIVRGEQYF. The CDR3 DNA reads as TGTGCCAGTAGTATAGTAAGGGGGGAGCAGTACTTC.

The chain couples TRBV19 to TRBJ1-1; perhaps TRBD1 as D (6 bases). Germline CDR1 reads LNHDA; CDR2 reads SQIVND (reference sequence). V was clipped by 1 base and J by 7 bases, with 13 bases between them. This CDR3 comprises 14 residues. CDR3 DNA sequence: TGTGCCAGTAGTATAGGATCGGGAGGGGGTGAAGCTTTCTTT. The encoded protein is CASSIGSGGGEAFF.